Shown below are 20 T cell receptor beta chains from a single sample sequenced in a study of cytomegalovirus exposure and HLA in healthy donors (dated by TCRdb to 2017 to 2019). Libraries were prepared through the immunoSEQ multiplex PCR assay. The multiplex PCR relied on a mix of 60 forward primers for TCR Vbeta segments and 13 reverse primers for TCR Jbeta segments. TCRdb stores this immuneACCESS table with in-frame sequences only. Part of the clones is absent; in the studies checked, under half of the shortfall reflects unresolved V genes, and no reason is known for the rest. For this sample the table gives approximately 100,000 clones, of which approximately 80% were detected only once. Together, the top ten hold about 2.5% of the sample. Sequencing was done on a sample of PBMCs. The source is a female donor in good health and CMV-seronegative.

The CDR3 DNA is TGTGCCAGCAGTGAAGTCTTTATGAGGGCGGCCCAGTACTTC. Translating it yields CASSEVFMRAAQYF. The rearrangement joins TRBV6-1 to TRBJ2-5, with TRBD2 as a possible D gene (5 bases). This CDR3 region has 14 residues. Looked up from germline, CDR1 is MNHNS and CDR2 is SASEGT. Trimming pared 1 base from V and 9 bases from J, leaving 15 bases between.

This clone was picked up a small number of times. The chain is built from TRBV7-9 and TRBJ1-3; D remains unclear. Germline-derived CDR1 and CDR2 are SEHNR and FQNEAQ (reference sequence). V lost 4 bases, J lost 0 bases, and 13 bases lay in between. The CDR3 has 16 amino acids. CDR3 residues: CASSSAVLASGNTIYF. CDR3 nucleotides: TGTGCCAGCAGCTCCGCTGTACTTGCCTCTGGAAACACCATATATTTT.

The gene calls are TRBV5-4 and TRBJ2-7; no firm D call. This CDR3 has 11 residues. Trimming stripped 4 bases from V and 5 bases from J, with 7 bases between. From germline, CDR1 is SGHNT and CDR2 YYREEE (reference sequence). This chain's CDR3 is CASSRDNEQYF. In nucleotides, the CDR3 is TGTGCCAGCAGCAGAGACAACGAGCAGTACTTC. Full variable domain (outside the CDR3, taken from reference TRBV5-4 and TRBJ2-7): ETGVTQSPTHLIKTRGQQVTLRCSSQSGHNTVSWYQQALGQGPQFIFQYYREEENGRGNFPPRFSGLQFPNYSSELNVNALELDDSALYLCASSRDNEQYFGPGTRLTVT.

The rearrangement links TRBV5-4 to TRBJ2-1; 11 bases are a match to TRBD2. CDR3 size: 15 residues. Germline loops: CDR1 SGHNT, CDR2 YYREEE (reference sequence). V lost 7 bases to trimming and J lost 6 bases; unmatched junction nucleotides: 9. This chain's CDR3 is CASRSGTSGPNEQFF. For the CDR3, the DNA is TGTGCCAGCCGCTCCGGGACTAGCGGTCCCAATGAGCAGTTCTTC. The variable domain in full, completed from reference TRBV5-4 and TRBJ2-1, reads ETGVTQSPTHLIKTRGQQVTLRCSSQSGHNTVSWYQQALGQGPQFIFQYYREEENGRGNFPPRFSGLQFPNYSSELNVNALELDDSALYLCASRSGTSGPNEQFFGPGTRLTVL.

The chain employs TRBV6-1 and TRBJ2-5, with a possible D match to TRBD1 (6 bases). Germline V gene data show CDR1 as MNHNS and CDR2 as SASEGT. The CDR3 covers 17 residues. V was pared by 4 bases and J by 5 bases, with 23 bases between. CDR3 sequence (DNA): TGTGCCAGCAGTGGCCCCCCCCCAGGGGCCCCTGGGGAGACCCAGTACTTC. Its translation: CASSGPPPGAPGETQYF.

The V and J genes are TRBV30 and TRBJ1-1, with D uncertain. The CDR3 is 14 amino acids. In germline, CDR1 is GTSNPN, CDR2 SVGIG (reference sequence). V lost 8 bases, J lost 3 bases, and 19 bases lay in between. The CDR3 region is CAAPRYGSYTEAFF. The CDR3 nucleotides read TGTGCCGCCCCCCGGTACGGGTCGTACACTGAAGCTTTCTTT.

This clone was detected once. The CDR3 region has the DNA TGTGCCAGTAGTCCGGGGGAAGCTAACTATGGCTACACCTTC. Amino acid sequence: CASSPGEANYGYTF. The rearrangement links TRBV19 to TRBJ1-2; TRBD1 is a possible D gene (5 bases). V was cut by 5 bases and J by 0 bases, with 10 bases left in between. This CDR3 contains 14 residues. Germline V gives CDR1 LNHDA, CDR2 SQIVND (reference sequence).

This clone was counted once. V is TRBV18 and J is TRBJ1-1; TRBD1 matches 7 bases. The V gene's germline CDR1 is KGHSH and CDR2 LQKENI. The V and J ends lost 3 bases and 1 base, in that order; junction bases with no gene match: 5. The CDR3 has 15 residues. In nucleotides, the CDR3 is TGTGCCAGCTCACCCAAACAGGGGCCGAACACTGAAGCTTTCTTT. This translates into CASSPKQGPNTEAFF.

This rearrangement joins TRBV13 to TRBJ2-1; 9 nucleotides line up with TRBD2. The CDR3 length is 15 residues. With V trimmed by 7 bases and J by 4 bases, 8 bases remained unmatched. The germline V gene has CDR1 PRHDT and CDR2 FYEKMQ (reference sequence). The CDR3 DNA reads TGTGCCAGCACCACCCTAGCGGGACCGTACAATGAGCAGTTCTTC. Residues: CASTTLAGPYNEQFF. Supplemented by reference TRBV13 and TRBJ2-1, the full variable domain reads AAGVIQSPRHLIKEKRETATLKCYPIPRHDTVYWYQQGPGQDPQFLISFYEKMQSDKGSIPDRFSAQQFSDYHSELNMSSLELGDSALYFCASTTLAGPYNEQFFGPGTRLTVL.

The chain carries TRBV6-6 and TRBJ1-1; weak D call: TRBD1 (5 bases). In germline, CDR1 is MNHNY, CDR2 SVGAGI (reference sequence). The CDR3 has 15 residues. V lost 2 bases and J lost 4, with 14 bases in between. The CDR3 DNA sequence: TGTGCCAGCAGTTACGGTACGGGGGGAGTCACTGAAGCTTTCTTT. It yields the protein CASSYGTGGVTEAFF.

The V and J genes are TRBV5-4 and TRBJ1-6; tentatively, D is TRBD1 (6 bases). The CDR3 runs to 12 residues. Trimming cost V 4 bases and J 14 bases, with 13 bases left between them. CDR1 is SGHNT and CDR2 is YYREEE in the germline V gene (reference sequence). The CDR3 nucleotides read TGTGCCAGCAGCCTGGACAGTTTTACCCTCCACTTT. Translating gives CASSLDSFTLHF. Complete variable domain (other parts from reference TRBV5-4 and TRBJ1-6): ETGVTQSPTHLIKTRGQQVTLRCSSQSGHNTVSWYQQALGQGPQFIFQYYREEENGRGNFPPRFSGLQFPNYSSELNVNALELDDSALYLCASSLDSFTLHFGNGTRLTVT.

The rearrangement links TRBV2 to TRBJ2-1; D is ambiguous. Germline-derived CDR1 and CDR2 are SNHLY and FYNNEI. The CDR3 covers 11 residues. The V end was cut by 3 bases, the J end by 6 bases, with 3 bases between. The CDR3 DNA follows: TGTGCCAGCAGTGATATCAATGAGCAGTTCTTC. This gives the protein CASSDINEQFF.

This clone has more than one count but fewer than ten. This chain joins TRBV4-1 and TRBJ1-2, with D perhaps TRBD1 (5 bases). Germline V gene lookup returns CDR1 MGHRA and CDR2 YSYEKL. The ends were cut back, 3 bases at V and 3 bases at J, with 8 bases in the middle. CDR3 length: 13 amino acids. The CDR3 region is CASSQDNYYGYTF. The DNA for the CDR3 is TGCGCCAGCAGCCAGGACAACTACTATGGCTACACCTTC.

This rearrangement joins TRBV27 to TRBJ1-1, with D possibly matching TRBD1 (5 bases). Per the germline V gene, CDR1 is MNHEY and CDR2 is SMNVEV (reference sequence). V was trimmed by 6 bases and J by 10 bases, leaving 24 bases between them. The CDR3 length is 15 residues. In DNA form, the CDR3 reads TGTGCCAGCAGACTGGGGCGATTAGGGAAGAGTGCAGCTTTCTTT. Translation: CASRLGRLGKSAAFF.

The chain recombines TRBV4-3 with TRBJ2-4; D ambiguous. This CDR3 has 14 residues. Germline CDR1 reads LGHNA; CDR2 reads YSLEER. V was pared by 1 base and J by 7 bases, with 11 bases between. The CDR3 coding sequence is TGCGCCAGCAGCCAAGGAGTCGGGTCGAACATTCAGTACTTC. Translation: CASSQGVGSNIQYF.

The genes are TRBV6-5 and TRBJ2-7; 7 bases map to TRBD1. The ends lost 6 bases at V and 1 base at J; junction bases unmatched: 9. The CDR3 has 15 amino acids. CDR1 is MNHEY, CDR2 SVGAGI, per germline. CDR3 residues: CASSLGQPESYEQYF. The CDR3 DNA sequence: TGTGCCAGCAGCTTGGGACAGCCGGAATCCTACGAGCAGTACTTC.

This sequence joins TRBV5-6 and TRBJ2-1, with D possibly matching TRBD2 (5 bases). This CDR3 spans 16 amino acids. The V end lost 0 bases, the J end lost 6 bases, and 16 bases lay between the germline ends. Germline values: CDR1 SGHDT, CDR2 YYEEEE. CDR3 protein: CASSLVPTTSFNEQFF. In DNA form, the CDR3 reads TGTGCCAGCAGCTTGGTACCGACTACCTCATTCAATGAGCAGTTCTTC.

This sequence joins TRBV10-3 and TRBJ1-2; D perhaps matches TRBD1 (5 bases). The germline CDR1 and CDR2 sequences are ENHRY and SYGVKD. Trimming cost V 3 bases and J 4 bases, with 12 bases left between them. This CDR3 has 14 amino acids. CDR3 loop: CAISEKGLGYGYTF. CDR3 nucleotides: TGTGCCATCAGTGAAAAGGGGCTTGGCTATGGCTACACCTTC.

This clone was counted between two and nine times. This chain uses TRBV6-5 with TRBJ2-2; 9 bases agree with TRBD1. V shed 5 bases, J shed 3 bases, and the junction held 4 bases outside the gene matches. The CDR3 spans 15 residues. Looked up from germline, CDR1 is MNHEY and CDR2 is SVGAGI. The DNA for the CDR3 is TGTGCCAGCAGTGCGACAGGGGGGGACACCGGGGAGCTGTTTTTT. Translated, it gives CASSATGGDTGELFF.

This clone has just one count. V and J are TRBV10-1 and TRBJ2-5, with D possibly TRBD2 on 7 matching bases. The tail of the sequence fits TRBJ2-7 better, so the J call may be wrong. The V gene's germline CDR1 is WNHNN and CDR2 SYGVQD (reference sequence). The CDR3 runs to 14 residues. The CDR3 protein is CASRPGGAGLEQYF. For the CDR3, the DNA is TGCGCCAGCCGCCCGGGGGGCGCGGGTCTCGAGCAGTACTTC.